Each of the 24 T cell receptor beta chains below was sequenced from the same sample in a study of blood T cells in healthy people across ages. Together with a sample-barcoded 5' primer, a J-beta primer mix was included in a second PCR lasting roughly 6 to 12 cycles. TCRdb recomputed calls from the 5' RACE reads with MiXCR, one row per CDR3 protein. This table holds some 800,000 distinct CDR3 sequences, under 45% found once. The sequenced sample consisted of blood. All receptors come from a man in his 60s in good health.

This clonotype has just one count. CDR3: CASSLARTSGTTDTQYF. The CDR3 region has the DNA TGCGCCAGCAGCTTGGCGAGGACTAGCGGGACCACAGATACGCAGTATTTT. The V call is TRBV5-1, the J call TRBJ2-3; 12 nucleotides line up with TRBD2. The CDR3 spans 17 residues. Germline V CDR1 and CDR2: SGHRS, YFSETQ. Trimming removed 0 bases from V and 2 bases from J; junction bases left unmatched: 4.

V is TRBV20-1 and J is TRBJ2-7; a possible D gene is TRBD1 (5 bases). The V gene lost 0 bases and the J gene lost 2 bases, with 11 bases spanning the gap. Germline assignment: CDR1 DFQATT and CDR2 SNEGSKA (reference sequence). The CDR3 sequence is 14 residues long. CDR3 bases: TGCAGTGCTAGAGATCCCAGGGCCACCTACGAGCAGTACTTC. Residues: CSARDPRATYEQYF.

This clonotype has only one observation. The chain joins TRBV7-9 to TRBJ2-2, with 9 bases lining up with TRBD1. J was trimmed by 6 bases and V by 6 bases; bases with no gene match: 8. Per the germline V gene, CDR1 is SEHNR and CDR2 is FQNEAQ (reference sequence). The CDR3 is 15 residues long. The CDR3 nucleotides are TGTGCCAGCAGACCTGGGACAGGGCGCCCCGGGGAGCTGTTTTTT. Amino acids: CASRPGTGRPGELFF.

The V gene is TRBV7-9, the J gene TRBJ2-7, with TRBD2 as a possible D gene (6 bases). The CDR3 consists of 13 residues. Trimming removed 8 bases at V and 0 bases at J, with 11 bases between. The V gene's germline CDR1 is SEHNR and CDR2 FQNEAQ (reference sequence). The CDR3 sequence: CASQDYSSYEQYF. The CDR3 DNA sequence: TGTGCCAGCCAGGACTATTCCTCCTACGAGCAGTACTTC. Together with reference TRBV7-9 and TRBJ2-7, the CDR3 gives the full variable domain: DTGVSQNPRHKITKRGQNVTFRCDPISEHNRLYWYRQTLGQGPEFLTYFQNEAQLEKSRLLSDRFSAERPKGSFSTLEIQRTEQGDSAMYLCASQDYSSYEQYFGPGTRLTVT.

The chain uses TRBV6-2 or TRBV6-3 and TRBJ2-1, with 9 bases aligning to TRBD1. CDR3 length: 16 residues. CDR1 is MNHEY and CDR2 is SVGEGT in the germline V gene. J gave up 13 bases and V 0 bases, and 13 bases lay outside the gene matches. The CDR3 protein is CASSYSVPQGQGGQFF. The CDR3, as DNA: TGTGCCAGCAGTTACTCGGTGCCTCAGGGACAGGGAGGACAGTTCTTC.

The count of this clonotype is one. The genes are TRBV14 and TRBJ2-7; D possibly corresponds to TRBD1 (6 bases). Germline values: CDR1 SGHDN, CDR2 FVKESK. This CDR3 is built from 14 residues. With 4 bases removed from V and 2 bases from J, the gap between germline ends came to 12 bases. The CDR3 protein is CASSPLPGAYEQYF. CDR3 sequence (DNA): TGTGCCAGCAGCCCCCTGCCAGGGGCCTACGAGCAGTACTTC.

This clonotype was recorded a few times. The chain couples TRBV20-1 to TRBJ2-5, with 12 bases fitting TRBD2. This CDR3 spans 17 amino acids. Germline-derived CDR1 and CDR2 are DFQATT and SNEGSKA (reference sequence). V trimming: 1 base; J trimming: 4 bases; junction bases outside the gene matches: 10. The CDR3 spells CSARASGGAPFRETQYF. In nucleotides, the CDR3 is TGCAGTGCTAGAGCTAGCGGGGGGGCCCCCTTTCGAGAGACCCAGTACTTC.

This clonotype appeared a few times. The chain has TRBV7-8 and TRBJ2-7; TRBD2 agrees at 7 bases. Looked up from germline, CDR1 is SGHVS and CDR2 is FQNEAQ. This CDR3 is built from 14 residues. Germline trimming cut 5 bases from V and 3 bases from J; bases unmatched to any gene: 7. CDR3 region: CASSPWGGGYEQYF. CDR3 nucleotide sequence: TGTGCCAGCAGCCCTTGGGGGGGAGGCTACGAGCAGTACTTC.

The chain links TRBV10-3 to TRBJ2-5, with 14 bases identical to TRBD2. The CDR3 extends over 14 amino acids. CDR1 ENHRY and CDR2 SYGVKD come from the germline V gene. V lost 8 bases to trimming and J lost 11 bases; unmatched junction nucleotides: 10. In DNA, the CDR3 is TGTGCCATCCGGACTAGCGGGGGGTCTAGTGAGCAGTACTTC. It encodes CAIRTSGGSSEQYF.

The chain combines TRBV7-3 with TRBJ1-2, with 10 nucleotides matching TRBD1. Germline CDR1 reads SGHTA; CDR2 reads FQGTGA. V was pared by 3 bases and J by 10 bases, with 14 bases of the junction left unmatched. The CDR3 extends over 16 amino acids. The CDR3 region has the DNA TGTGCCAGCAGCTTGGCAACCGGGACAGGGGTTTTGGACTACACCTTC. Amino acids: CASSLATGTGVLDYTF.

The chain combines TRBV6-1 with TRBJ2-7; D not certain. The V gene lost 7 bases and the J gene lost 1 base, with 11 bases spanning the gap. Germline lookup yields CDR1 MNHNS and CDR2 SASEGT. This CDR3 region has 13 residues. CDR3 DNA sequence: TGTGCCAGCAAGTATGCAGGATCCTACGAGCAGTACTTC. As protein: CASKYAGSYEQYF.

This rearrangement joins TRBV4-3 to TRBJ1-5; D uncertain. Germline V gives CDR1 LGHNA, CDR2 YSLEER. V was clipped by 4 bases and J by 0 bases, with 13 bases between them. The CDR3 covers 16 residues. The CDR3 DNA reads TGCGCCAGCAGCCGAGGACTGGAGGATAGCAATCAGCCCCAGCATTTT. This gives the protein CASSRGLEDSNQPQHF.

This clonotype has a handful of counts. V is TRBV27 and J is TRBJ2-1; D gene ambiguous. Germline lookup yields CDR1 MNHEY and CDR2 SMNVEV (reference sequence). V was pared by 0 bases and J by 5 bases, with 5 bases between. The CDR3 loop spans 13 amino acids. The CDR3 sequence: CASSLSADNEQFF. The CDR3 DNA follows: TGTGCCAGCAGTTTATCGGCGGACAATGAGCAGTTCTTC.

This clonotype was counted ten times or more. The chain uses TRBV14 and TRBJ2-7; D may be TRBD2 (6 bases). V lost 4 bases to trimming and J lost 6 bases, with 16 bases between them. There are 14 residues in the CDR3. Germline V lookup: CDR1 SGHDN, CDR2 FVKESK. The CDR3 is CASSPGLASREQYF. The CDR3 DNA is TGTGCCAGCAGCCCGGGACTTGCCTCCCGCGAGCAGTACTTC.

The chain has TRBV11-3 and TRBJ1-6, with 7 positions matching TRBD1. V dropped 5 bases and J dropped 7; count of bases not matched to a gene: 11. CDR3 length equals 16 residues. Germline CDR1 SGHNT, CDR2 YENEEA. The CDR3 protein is CASSHTGERRNSPLHF. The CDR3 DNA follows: TGTGCCAGCAGCCATACAGGGGAACGTCGCAATTCACCCCTCCACTTT. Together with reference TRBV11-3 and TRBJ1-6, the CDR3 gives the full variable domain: EAGVVQSPRYKIIEKKQPVAFWCNPISGHNTLYWYLQNLGQGPELLIRYENEEAVDDSQLPKDRFSAERLKGVDSTLKIQPAELGDSAVYLCASSHTGERRNSPLHFGNGTRLTVT.

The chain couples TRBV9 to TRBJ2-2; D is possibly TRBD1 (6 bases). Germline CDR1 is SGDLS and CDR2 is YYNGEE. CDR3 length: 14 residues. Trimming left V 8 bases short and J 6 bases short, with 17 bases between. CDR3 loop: CASGQTGPAGELFF. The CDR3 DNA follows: TGTGCCAGTGGGCAAACAGGGCCTGCCGGGGAGCTGTTTTTT.

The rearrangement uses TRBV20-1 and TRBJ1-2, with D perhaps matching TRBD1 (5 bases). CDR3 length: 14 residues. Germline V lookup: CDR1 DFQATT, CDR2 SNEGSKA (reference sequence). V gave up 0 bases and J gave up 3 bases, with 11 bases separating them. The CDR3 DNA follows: TGCAGTGCTAGAGATGCCAGGGTCGACTATGGCTACACCTTC. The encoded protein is CSARDARVDYGYTF.

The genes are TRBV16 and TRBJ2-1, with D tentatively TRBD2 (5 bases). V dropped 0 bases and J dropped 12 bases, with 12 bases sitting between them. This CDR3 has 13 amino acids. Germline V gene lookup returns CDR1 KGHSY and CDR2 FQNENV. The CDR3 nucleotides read TGTGCCAGCAGCCAATCCGAGGGAAGAAGGCAGTTCTTC. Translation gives CASSQSEGRRQFF.

The CDR3 region is CSAAQTSVTGELFF. CDR3 coding DNA: TGCAGTGCCGCCCAGACTAGCGTAACCGGGGAGCTGTTTTTT. V is TRBV20-1 and J is TRBJ2-2; TRBD2 matches at 8 bases. CDR1 and CDR2 from the germline V gene are DFQATT and SNEGSKA (reference sequence). V trimming: 6 bases; J trimming: 5 bases; junction bases outside the gene matches: 8. This CDR3 comprises 14 residues.

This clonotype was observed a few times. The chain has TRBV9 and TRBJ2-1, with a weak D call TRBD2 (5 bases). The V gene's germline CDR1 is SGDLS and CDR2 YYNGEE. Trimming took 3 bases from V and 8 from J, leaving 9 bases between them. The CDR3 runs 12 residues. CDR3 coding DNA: TGTGCCAGCAGCGGTAGCGCAGATGAGCAGTTCTTC. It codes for CASSGSADEQFF.

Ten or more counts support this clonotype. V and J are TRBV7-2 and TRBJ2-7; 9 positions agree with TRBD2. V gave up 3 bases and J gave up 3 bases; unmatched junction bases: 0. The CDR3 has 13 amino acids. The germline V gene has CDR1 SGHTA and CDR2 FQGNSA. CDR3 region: CASSFSGGYEQYF. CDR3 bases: TGTGCCAGCAGCTTTAGCGGGGGCTACGAGCAGTACTTC.

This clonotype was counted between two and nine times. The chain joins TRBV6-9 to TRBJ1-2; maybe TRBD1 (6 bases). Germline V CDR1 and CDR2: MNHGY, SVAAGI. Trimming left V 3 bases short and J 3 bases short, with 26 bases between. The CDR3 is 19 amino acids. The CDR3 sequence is CASSYHKTRRRTEDYGYTF. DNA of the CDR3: TGTGCCAGCAGTTACCACAAGACGAGACGCAGGACAGAGGACTATGGCTACACCTTC.

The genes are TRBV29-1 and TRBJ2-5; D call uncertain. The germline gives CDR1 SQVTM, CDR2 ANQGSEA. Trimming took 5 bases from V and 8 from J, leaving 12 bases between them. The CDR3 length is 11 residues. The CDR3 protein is CSVSPMGTQYF. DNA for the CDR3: TGCAGCGTTTCCCCGATGGGTACCCAGTACTTC.

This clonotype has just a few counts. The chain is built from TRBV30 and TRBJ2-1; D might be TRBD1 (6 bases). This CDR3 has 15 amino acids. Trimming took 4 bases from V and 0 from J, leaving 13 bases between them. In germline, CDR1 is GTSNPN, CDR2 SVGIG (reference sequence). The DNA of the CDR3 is TGTGCCTGGATTACAGGGAAAAGCTCCTACAATGAGCAGTTCTTC. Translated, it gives CAWITGKSSYNEQFF. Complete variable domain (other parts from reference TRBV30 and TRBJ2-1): SQTIHQWPATLVQPVGSPLSLECTVEGTSNPNLYWYRQAAGRGLQLLFYSVGIGQISSEVPQNLSASRPQDRQFILSSKKLLLSDSGFYLCAWITGKSSYNEQFFGPGTRLTVL.